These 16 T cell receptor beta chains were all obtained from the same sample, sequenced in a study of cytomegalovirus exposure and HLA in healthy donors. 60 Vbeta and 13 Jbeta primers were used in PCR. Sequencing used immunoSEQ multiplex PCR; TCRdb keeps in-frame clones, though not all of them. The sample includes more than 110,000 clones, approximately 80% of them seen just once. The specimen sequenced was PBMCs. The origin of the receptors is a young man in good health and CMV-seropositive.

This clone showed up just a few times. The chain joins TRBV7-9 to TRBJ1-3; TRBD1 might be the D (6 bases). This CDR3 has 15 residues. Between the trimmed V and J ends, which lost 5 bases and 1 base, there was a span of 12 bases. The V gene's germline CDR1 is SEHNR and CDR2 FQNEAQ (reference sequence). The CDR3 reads CASSTIGQSGNTIYF. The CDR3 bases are TGTGCCAGCAGCACCATAGGACAGTCTGGAAACACCATATATTTT.

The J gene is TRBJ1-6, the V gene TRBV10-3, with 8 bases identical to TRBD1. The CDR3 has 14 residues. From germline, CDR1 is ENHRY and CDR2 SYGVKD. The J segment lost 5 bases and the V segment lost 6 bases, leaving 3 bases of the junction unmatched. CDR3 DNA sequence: TGTGCCATCAGCCTGACAGGGGATAATTCACCCCTCCACTTT. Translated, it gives CAISLTGDNSPLHF.

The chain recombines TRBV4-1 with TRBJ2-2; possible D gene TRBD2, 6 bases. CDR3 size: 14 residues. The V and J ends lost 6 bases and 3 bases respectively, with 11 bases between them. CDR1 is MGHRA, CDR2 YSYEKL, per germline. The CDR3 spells CASRSREDTGELFF. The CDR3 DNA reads TGCGCCAGCAGGTCCAGGGAGGACACCGGGGAGCTGTTTTTT.

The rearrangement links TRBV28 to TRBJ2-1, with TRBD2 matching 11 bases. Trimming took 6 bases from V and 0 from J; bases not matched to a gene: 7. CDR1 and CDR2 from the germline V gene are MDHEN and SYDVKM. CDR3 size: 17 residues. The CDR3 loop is CASRGLTSGDSYNEQFF. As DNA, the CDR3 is TGTGCCAGCAGGGGCTTGACTAGCGGGGACTCCTACAATGAGCAGTTCTTC.

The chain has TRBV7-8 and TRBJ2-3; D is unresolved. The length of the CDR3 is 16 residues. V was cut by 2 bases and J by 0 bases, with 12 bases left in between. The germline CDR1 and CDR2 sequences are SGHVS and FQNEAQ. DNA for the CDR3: TGTGCCAGCAGCTTATTTGGCCAAATTAGCACAGATACGCAGTATTTT. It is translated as CASSLFGQISTDTQYF.

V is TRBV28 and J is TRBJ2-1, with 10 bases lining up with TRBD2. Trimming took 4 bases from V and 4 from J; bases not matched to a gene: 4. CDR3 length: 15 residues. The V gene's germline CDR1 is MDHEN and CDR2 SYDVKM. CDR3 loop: CASSYGLAEYNEQFF. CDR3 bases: TGTGCCAGCAGTTATGGACTAGCGGAATACAATGAGCAGTTCTTC.

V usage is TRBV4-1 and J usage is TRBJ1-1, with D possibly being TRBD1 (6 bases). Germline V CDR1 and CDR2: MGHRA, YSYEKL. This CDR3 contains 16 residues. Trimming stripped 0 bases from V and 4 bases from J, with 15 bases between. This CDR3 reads CASSQDDRHRGTEAFF. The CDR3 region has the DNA TGCGCCAGCAGCCAAGATGACAGGCACCGGGGCACTGAAGCTTTCTTT.

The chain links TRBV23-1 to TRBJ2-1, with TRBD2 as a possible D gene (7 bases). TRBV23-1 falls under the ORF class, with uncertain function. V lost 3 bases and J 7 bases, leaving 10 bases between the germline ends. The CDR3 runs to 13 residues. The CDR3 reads CASSQRGLNEQFF. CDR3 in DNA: TGCGCCAGCAGTCAGCGGGGGCTAAATGAGCAGTTCTTC.

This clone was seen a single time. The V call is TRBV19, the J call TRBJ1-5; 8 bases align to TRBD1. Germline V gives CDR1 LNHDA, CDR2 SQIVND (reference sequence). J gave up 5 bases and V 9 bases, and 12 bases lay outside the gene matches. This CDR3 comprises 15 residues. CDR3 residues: CASATTGTGYQPQHF. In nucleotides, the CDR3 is TGTGCCAGCGCTACAACCGGGACAGGCTATCAGCCCCAGCATTTT.

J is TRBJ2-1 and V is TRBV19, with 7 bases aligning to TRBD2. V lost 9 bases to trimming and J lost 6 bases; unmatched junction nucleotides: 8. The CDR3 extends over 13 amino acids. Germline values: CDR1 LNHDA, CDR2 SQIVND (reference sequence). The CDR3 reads CASYGEGSNEQFF. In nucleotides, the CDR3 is TGTGCCAGCTACGGGGAGGGGTCCAATGAGCAGTTCTTC.

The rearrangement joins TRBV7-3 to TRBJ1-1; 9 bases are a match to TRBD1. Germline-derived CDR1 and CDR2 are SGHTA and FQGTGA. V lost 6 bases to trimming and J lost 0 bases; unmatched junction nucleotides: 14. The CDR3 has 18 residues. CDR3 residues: CASSLGRPGQGMNTEAFF. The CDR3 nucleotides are TGTGCCAGCAGTTTAGGGAGACCGGGACAGGGAATGAACACTGAAGCTTTCTTT.

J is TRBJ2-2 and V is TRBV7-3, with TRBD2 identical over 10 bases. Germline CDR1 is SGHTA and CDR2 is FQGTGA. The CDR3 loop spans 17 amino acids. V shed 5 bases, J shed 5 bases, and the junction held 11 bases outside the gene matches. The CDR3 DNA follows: TGTGCCAGCAGCCAAAGGGATAGCGGGAGGAAAACCGGGGAGCTGTTTTTT. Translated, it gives CASSQRDSGRKTGELFF.

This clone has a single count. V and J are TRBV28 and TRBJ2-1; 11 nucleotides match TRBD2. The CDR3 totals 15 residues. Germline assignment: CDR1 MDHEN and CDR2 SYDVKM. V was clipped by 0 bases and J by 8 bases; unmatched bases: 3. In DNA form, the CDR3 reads TGTGCCAGCAGTTTATGGTCTAGCGGGGGGTATGAGCAGTTCTTC. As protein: CASSLWSSGGYEQFF.

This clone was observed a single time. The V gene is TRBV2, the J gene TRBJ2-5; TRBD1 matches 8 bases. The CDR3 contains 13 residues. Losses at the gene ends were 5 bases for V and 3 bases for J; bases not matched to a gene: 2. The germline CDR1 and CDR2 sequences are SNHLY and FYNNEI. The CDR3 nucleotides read TGTGCCAGCAGTAAGGACAGGGAAGAGACCCAGTACTTC. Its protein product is CASSKDREETQYF.

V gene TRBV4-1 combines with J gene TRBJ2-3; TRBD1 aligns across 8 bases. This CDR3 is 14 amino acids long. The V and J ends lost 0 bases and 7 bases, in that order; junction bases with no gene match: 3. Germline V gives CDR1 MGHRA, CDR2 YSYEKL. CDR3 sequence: CASSQEPGGHTQYF. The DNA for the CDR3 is TGCGCCAGCAGCCAAGAACCAGGGGGCCATACGCAGTATTTT.

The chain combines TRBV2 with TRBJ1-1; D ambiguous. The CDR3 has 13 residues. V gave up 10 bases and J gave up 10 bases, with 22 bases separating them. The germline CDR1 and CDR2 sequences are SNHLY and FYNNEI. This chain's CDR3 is CAISGEGGLGAFF. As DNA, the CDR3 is TGTGCCATCTCCGGCGAGGGAGGCCTCGGAGCTTTCTTT.